This TCR beta chain was sequenced during a study of shared clonotypes between healthy human individuals. V shed 3 bases, J shed 3 bases, and the junction held 10 bases outside the gene matches. This CDR3 is built from 16 residues. Germline V CDR1 and CDR2: SGHDN, FVKESK. This clone appeared a few times. Some clones are missing from TCRdb's copy, which holds only in-frame ones; the method was immunoSEQ multiplex PCR. The sample lists about 190,000 clones, approximately 61% occurring once. From CD4+ cells came CD45RA+ naive and CD45RA-negative memory subsets. The sequence came from a young man in good health. The V and J genes are TRBV14 and TRBJ2-7; 8 bases are shared with TRBD1. Specimen: memory CD4+ T cells sorted from blood. As to subset: CD45RA-negative fraction. CDR3 loop: CASSHRTGTGLYEQYF. As DNA, the CDR3 is TGTGCCAGCAGCCACCGTACAGGGACAGGCCTCTACGAGCAGTACTTC. Supplemented by reference TRBV14 and TRBJ2-7, the full variable domain reads EAGVTQFPSHSVIEKGQTVTLRCDPISGHDNLYWYRRVMGKEIKFLLHFVKESKQDESGMPNNRFLAERTGGTYSTLKVQPAELEDSGVYFCASSHRTGTGLYEQYFGPGTRLTVT.